These 26 T cell receptor beta chains were sequenced from one sample in a study of T cell changes during pregnancy in multiple sclerosis. Measured with immunoSEQ multiplex PCR; TCRdb has only the in-frame clones, and not every one. The sample lists tens of thousands of clones, 94% occurring once. This specimen was peripheral blood, taken in the second trimester of pregnancy. Receptor source: a female donor in good health, enrolled as a control in a pregnancy study.

This clone appeared a single time. V usage is TRBV14 and J usage is TRBJ2-7; the D is unclear. This CDR3 has 13 amino acids. The V end lost 5 bases, the J end lost 2 bases, and 10 bases lay between the germline ends. Germline-derived CDR1 and CDR2 are SGHDN and FVKESK. Here the CDR3 reads CASSEDQTYEQYF. The CDR3 coding sequence is TGTGCCAGCAGCGAGGATCAGACCTACGAGCAGTACTTC.

The V gene is TRBV18, the J gene TRBJ1-1, with no clear D. The length of the CDR3 is 13 residues. V was pared by 3 bases and J by 1 base, with 6 bases between. Germline CDR1 KGHSH, CDR2 LQKENI. CDR3 amino acids: CASSPPTNTEAFF. The DNA of the CDR3 is TGTGCCAGCTCACCTCCTACGAACACTGAAGCTTTCTTT.

This chain joins TRBV30 and TRBJ1-2; D uncertain. The CDR3 spans 13 residues. Per the germline V gene, CDR1 is GTSNPN and CDR2 is SVGIG (reference sequence). The V end was cut by 7 bases, the J end by 2 bases, with 14 bases between. Here the CDR3 reads CASLRAANYGYTF. DNA of the CDR3: TGTGCCTCCCTGAGGGCAGCGAACTATGGCTACACCTTC.

The chain joins TRBV6-5 to TRBJ2-7, with a tentative D call TRBD1 (6 bases). Germline values: CDR1 MNHEY, CDR2 SVGAGI. V was pared by 6 bases and J by 3 bases, with 12 bases between. The CDR3 length is 13 residues. CDR3: CASRGTLDYEQYF. For the CDR3, the DNA is TGTGCCAGCAGGGGGACACTCGACTACGAGCAGTACTTC.

The chain has TRBV28 and TRBJ1-2; a possible D gene is TRBD1 (5 bases). The CDR3 totals 16 residues. In germline, CDR1 is MDHEN, CDR2 SYDVKM. The V gene lost 2 bases and the J gene lost 7 bases, with 20 bases spanning the gap. The CDR3 reads CASSLISVRQSVGYTF. DNA of the CDR3: TGTGCCAGCAGTTTAATTTCGGTGAGACAGTCGGTTGGCTACACCTTC.

The rearrangement uses TRBV5-1 and TRBJ1-2, with TRBD1 identical over 7 bases. V lost 4 bases, J lost 4 bases, and 7 bases stayed unmatched. The CDR3 consists of 14 residues. Germline CDR1 reads SGHRS; CDR2 reads YFSETQ. DNA of the CDR3: TGCGCCAGCAGCAACCGACAGGGTTCCTATGGCTACACCTTC. This sequence encodes CASSNRQGSYGYTF.

The gene calls are TRBV5-1 and TRBJ2-1, with 7 bases aligning to TRBD2. Germline-derived CDR1 and CDR2 are SGHRS and YFSETQ. This CDR3 has 16 residues. The V segment lost 7 bases and the J segment 0 bases; nucleotides outside the gene matches: 10. CDR3 nucleotide sequence: TGCGCCAGCCTTTTGCCTAGCGGAGCCTCCTACAATGAGCAGTTCTTC. It yields the protein CASLLPSGASYNEQFF.

The rearrangement joins TRBV5-6 to TRBJ2-5; the match to TRBD1 covers 9 bases. Germline V gives CDR1 SGHDT, CDR2 YYEEEE. The V and J ends lost 4 bases and 5 bases, in that order; junction bases with no gene match: 3. This CDR3 has 13 amino acids. DNA of the CDR3: TGTGCCAGCAGCCGACAGGGGGACGAGACCCAGTACTTC. This gives the protein CASSRQGDETQYF.

The chain couples TRBV6-5 to TRBJ1-2; D is unclear. Germline-derived CDR1 and CDR2 are MNHEY and SVGAGI. Trimming left V 5 bases short and J 2 bases short, with 12 bases between. The CDR3 consists of 14 residues. CDR3 protein: CASSRKRWNYGYTF. The CDR3 DNA is TGTGCCAGCAGTAGAAAACGGTGGAACTATGGCTACACCTTC.

The V and J genes are TRBV5-1 and TRBJ1-2; no reliable D call. CDR1 is SGHRS and CDR2 is YFSETQ in the germline V gene. V was cut by 4 bases and J by 7 bases, with 14 bases left in between. The CDR3 covers 13 residues. CDR3 in amino acids: CASSLWGESGYTF. In nucleotides, the CDR3 is TGCGCCAGCAGCCTCTGGGGAGAGAGTGGCTACACCTTC.

This rearrangement joins TRBV5-1 to TRBJ1-1, with TRBD1 identical over 11 bases. V lost 3 bases, J lost 7 bases, and 8 bases stayed unmatched. The CDR3 extends over 15 amino acids. The germline CDR1 and CDR2 sequences are SGHRS and YFSETQ. The CDR3 nucleotides are TGCGCCAGCAGCTCACTCGCGGACAGGGGGCATGAAGCTTTCTTT. This translates into CASSSLADRGHEAFF.

The chain links TRBV28 to TRBJ2-7, with D perhaps matching TRBD1 (6 bases). Trimming cost V 7 bases and J 0 bases, with 10 bases left between them. Germline V gene lookup returns CDR1 MDHEN and CDR2 SYDVKM. The CDR3 has 13 residues. CDR3 amino acids: CASTGENSYEQYF. As DNA, the CDR3 is TGTGCCAGCACAGGGGAGAACTCCTACGAGCAGTACTTC.

The chain employs TRBV6-1 and TRBJ1-6; 7 bases line up with TRBD1. Germline values: CDR1 MNHNS, CDR2 SASEGT. The CDR3 totals 16 residues. V lost 1 base to trimming and J lost 8 bases; unmatched junction nucleotides: 8. CDR3: CASSEVTGRGDSPLHF. CDR3 DNA: TGTGCCAGCAGTGAAGTAACGGGCAGGGGGGATTCACCCCTCCACTTT.

J is TRBJ2-3 and V is TRBV6-4; D possibly corresponds to TRBD1 (5 bases). Germline lookup yields CDR1 MRHNA and CDR2 SNTAGT. V was cut by 2 bases and J by 2 bases, with 14 bases left in between. This CDR3 is built from 16 residues. In DNA, the CDR3 is TGTGCCAGCAGTGACCTCCAGGATGGGGCCACAGATACGCAGTATTTT. Its translation: CASSDLQDGATDTQYF.

The J gene is TRBJ2-7, the V gene TRBV27; D perhaps matches TRBD2 (7 bases). V lost 3 bases to trimming and J lost 0 bases, with 15 bases between them. There are 16 residues in the CDR3. Germline CDR1 MNHEY, CDR2 SMNVEV (reference sequence). The CDR3 sequence is CASSLRGGPSSYEQYF. CDR3 in DNA: TGTGCCAGCAGTTTGAGGGGGGGCCCAAGCTCCTACGAGCAGTACTTC.

This clone appeared a single time. In the same sample, other DNA sequences code for this CDR3. The rearrangement joins TRBV6-5 to TRBJ1-2, with 9 bases fitting TRBD1. This CDR3 contains 14 residues. The J segment lost 4 bases and the V segment lost 0 bases, leaving 0 bases of the junction unmatched. Germline loops: CDR1 MNHEY, CDR2 SVGAGI. As DNA, the CDR3 is TGTGCCAGCAGTTACTCGGGACAGGGCTATGGCTACACCTTC. Translation gives CASSYSGQGYGYTF.

This clone came up once. This rearrangement joins TRBV6-6 to TRBJ2-1; possible D gene TRBD2, 6 bases. The CDR3 loop spans 13 amino acids. Per germline, CDR1 MNHNY and CDR2 SVGAGI (reference sequence). V lost 5 bases and J 4 bases, leaving 9 bases between the germline ends. CDR3 residues: CASSPGSYNEQFF. Here the CDR3 DNA reads TGTGCCAGCAGTCCCGGGAGTTACAATGAGCAGTTCTTC.

The rearrangement links TRBV5-1 to TRBJ2-3; TRBD2 is a possible D gene (7 bases). Germline loops: CDR1 SGHRS, CDR2 YFSETQ. The V end lost 4 bases, the J end lost 8 bases, and 17 bases lay between the germline ends. The CDR3 covers 14 residues. CDR3 in amino acids: CASSASEGGGTQYF. The CDR3 DNA is TGCGCCAGCAGCGCCTCCGAGGGGGGGGGTACGCAGTATTTT.

This chain connects TRBV5-1 to TRBJ2-3; D remains unclear. Trimming took 4 bases from V and 5 from J, leaving 8 bases between them. This CDR3 has 12 amino acids. The germline CDR1 and CDR2 sequences are SGHRS and YFSETQ. The CDR3 DNA reads TGCGCCAGCAGCCTCCAACAAGATACGCAGTATTTT. Translated: CASSLQQDTQYF.

The CDR3: CASSLNLAGTDEQFF. Written as DNA, the CDR3 is TGTGCCAGCAGCTTAAACCTAGCGGGGACGGATGAGCAGTTCTTC. The chain combines TRBV13 with TRBJ2-1, with TRBD2 matching 9 bases. V trimming: 2 bases; J trimming: 8 bases; junction bases outside the gene matches: 7. The CDR3 is 15 residues long. Germline CDR1 and CDR2: PRHDT and FYEKMQ (reference sequence).

The genes are TRBV2 and TRBJ2-7; possible D gene TRBD1, 5 bases. This CDR3 has 12 residues. The V gene's germline CDR1 is SNHLY and CDR2 FYNNEI. V was cut by 9 bases and J by 3 bases, with 12 bases left in between. The CDR3 coding sequence is TGTGCCAGTAAGCGACAGAACTACGAGCAGTACTTC. It is translated as CASKRQNYEQYF.

This chain uses TRBV28 with TRBJ1-5, with D possibly TRBD1 on 6 matching bases. Germline-derived CDR1 and CDR2 are MDHEN and SYDVKM. CDR3 length: 15 residues. V lost 6 bases and J 8 bases, leaving 20 bases between the germline ends. The CDR3 protein is CASRKRGGPYEPQHF. Here the CDR3 DNA reads TGTGCCAGCAGGAAGCGGGGGGGGCCCTACGAGCCCCAGCATTTT.

This clone has a handful of counts. The chain links TRBV30 to TRBJ2-2, with unresolved D. This CDR3 has 12 amino acids. Germline CDR1 is GTSNPN and CDR2 is SVGIG (reference sequence). V was pared by 4 bases and J by 3 bases, with 6 bases between. The CDR3 region is CAWTIDTGELFF. The CDR3 coding sequence is TGTGCCTGGACTATAGACACCGGGGAGCTGTTTTTT. Together with reference TRBV30 and TRBJ2-2, the CDR3 gives the full variable domain: SQTIHQWPATLVQPVGSPLSLECTVEGTSNPNLYWYRQAAGRGLQLLFYSVGIGQISSEVPQNLSASRPQDRQFILSSKKLLLSDSGFYLCAWTIDTGELFFGEGSRLTVL.

The V call is TRBV28, the J call TRBJ2-3, with D possibly TRBD2 on 6 matching bases. The CDR3 is 14 residues long. Germline V lookup: CDR1 MDHEN, CDR2 SYDVKM. V was trimmed by 5 bases and J by 5 bases, leaving 14 bases between them. The chain's CDR3 is CASSIETSRDTQYF. The CDR3 DNA sequence: TGTGCCAGCAGTATCGAAACTAGCCGAGATACGCAGTATTTT.

The J gene is TRBJ2-7, the V gene TRBV2; 13 positions match TRBD2. CDR3 length equals 16 residues. Per the germline V gene, CDR1 is SNHLY and CDR2 is FYNNEI. V dropped 4 bases and J dropped 4; count of bases not matched to a gene: 7. The chain's CDR3 is CASSVVTSGRGYEQYF. CDR3 nucleotides: TGTGCCAGCAGTGTCGTAACTAGCGGGAGGGGATACGAGCAGTACTTC.

This clone has a single count. The chain couples TRBV7-8 to TRBJ1-4; 8 positions match TRBD1. J lost 8 bases, V lost 6 bases, and 14 bases had no gene match. CDR3 length: 16 residues. CDR1 is SGHVS, CDR2 FQNEAQ, per germline. Written as DNA, the CDR3 is TGTGCCAGCAGTATAGGGACAGGCCGAGGAGGCGAAAAACTGTTTTTT. Protein: CASSIGTGRGGEKLFF.